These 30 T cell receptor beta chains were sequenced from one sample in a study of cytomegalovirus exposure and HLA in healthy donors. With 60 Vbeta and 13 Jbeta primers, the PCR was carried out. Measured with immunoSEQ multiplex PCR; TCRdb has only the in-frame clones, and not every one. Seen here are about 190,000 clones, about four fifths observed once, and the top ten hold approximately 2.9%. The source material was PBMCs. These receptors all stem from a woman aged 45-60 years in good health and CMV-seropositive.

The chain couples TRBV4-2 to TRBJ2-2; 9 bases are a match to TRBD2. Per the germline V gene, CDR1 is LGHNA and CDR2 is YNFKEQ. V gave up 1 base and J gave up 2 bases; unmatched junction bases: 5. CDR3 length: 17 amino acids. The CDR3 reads CASSQVAGGPNTGELFF. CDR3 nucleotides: TGTGCCAGCAGCCAAGTGGCGGGGGGGCCAAACACCGGGGAGCTGTTTTTT.

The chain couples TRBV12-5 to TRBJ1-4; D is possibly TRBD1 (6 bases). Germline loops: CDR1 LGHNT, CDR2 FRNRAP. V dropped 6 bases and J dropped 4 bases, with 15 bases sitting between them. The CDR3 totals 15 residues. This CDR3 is CASGASGGINEKLFF. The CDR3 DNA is TGTGCTAGTGGAGCCTCGGGGGGCATTAATGAAAAACTGTTTTTT.

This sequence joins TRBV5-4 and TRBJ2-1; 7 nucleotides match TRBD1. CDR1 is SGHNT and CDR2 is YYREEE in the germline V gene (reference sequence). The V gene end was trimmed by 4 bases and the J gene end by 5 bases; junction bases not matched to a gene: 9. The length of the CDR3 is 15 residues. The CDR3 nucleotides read TGTGCCAGCAGCCGACAGGGAACTGGCCACAATGAGCAGTTCTTC. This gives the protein CASSRQGTGHNEQFF.

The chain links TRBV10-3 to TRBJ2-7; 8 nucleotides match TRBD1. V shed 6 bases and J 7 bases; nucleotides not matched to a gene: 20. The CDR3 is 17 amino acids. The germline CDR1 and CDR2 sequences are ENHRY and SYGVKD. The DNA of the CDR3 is TGTGCCATCAGCCTAAATCTAAAATTGGACAGGGTGGGGGAGCAGTACTTC. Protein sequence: CAISLNLKLDRVGEQYF.

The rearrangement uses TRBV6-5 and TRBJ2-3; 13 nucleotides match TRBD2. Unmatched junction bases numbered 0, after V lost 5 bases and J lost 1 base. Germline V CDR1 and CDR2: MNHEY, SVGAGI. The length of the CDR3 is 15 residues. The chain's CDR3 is CASSGTSGGTDTQYF. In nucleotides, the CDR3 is TGTGCCAGCAGTGGGACTAGCGGGGGCACAGATACGCAGTATTTT.

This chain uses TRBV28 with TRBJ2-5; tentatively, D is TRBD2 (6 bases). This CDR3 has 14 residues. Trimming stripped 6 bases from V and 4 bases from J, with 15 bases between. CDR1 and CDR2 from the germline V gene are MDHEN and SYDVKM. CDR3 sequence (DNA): TGTGCCAGCAGCTCTTATGGGGGGATAGAGACCCAGTACTTC. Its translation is CASSSYGGIETQYF.

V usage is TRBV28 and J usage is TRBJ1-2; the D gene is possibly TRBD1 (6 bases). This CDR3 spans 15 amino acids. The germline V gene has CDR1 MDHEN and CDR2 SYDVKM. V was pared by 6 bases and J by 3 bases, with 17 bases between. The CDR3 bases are TGTGCCAGCAGCCCAAACAGGGCCTTGTACTATGGCTACACCTTC. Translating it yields CASSPNRALYYGYTF.

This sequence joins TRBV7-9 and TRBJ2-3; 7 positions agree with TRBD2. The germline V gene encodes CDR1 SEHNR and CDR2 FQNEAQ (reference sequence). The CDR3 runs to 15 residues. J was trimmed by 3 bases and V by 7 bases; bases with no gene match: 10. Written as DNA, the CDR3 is TGTGCCAGCATGCTTGGGGGGGGGATGACAGATACGCAGTATTTT. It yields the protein CASMLGGGMTDTQYF.

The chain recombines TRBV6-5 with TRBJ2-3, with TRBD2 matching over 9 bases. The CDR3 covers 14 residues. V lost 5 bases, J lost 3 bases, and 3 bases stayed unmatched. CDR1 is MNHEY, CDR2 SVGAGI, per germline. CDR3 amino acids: CASSPSGVTDTQYF. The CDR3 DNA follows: TGTGCCAGCAGTCCTAGCGGGGTTACAGATACGCAGTATTTT.

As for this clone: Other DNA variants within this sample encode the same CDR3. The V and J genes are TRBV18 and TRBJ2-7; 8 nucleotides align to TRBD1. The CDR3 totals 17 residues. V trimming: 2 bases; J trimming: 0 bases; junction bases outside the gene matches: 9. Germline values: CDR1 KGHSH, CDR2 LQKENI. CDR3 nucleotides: TGTGCCAGCTCACCAAGGACAGGGTCGGGTAGCTCCTACGAGCAGTACTTC. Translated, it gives CASSPRTGSGSSYEQYF. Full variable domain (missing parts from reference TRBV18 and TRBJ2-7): NAGVMQNPRHLVRRRGQEARLRCSPMKGHSHVYWYRQLPEEGLKFMVYLQKENIIDESGMPKERFSAEFPKEGPSILRIQQVVRGDSAAYFCASSPRTGSGSSYEQYFGPGTRLTVT.

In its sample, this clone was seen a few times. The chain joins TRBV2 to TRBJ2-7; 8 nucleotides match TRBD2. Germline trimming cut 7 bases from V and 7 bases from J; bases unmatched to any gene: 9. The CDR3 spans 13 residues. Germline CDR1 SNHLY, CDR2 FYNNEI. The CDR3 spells CASTWLRGDEQYF. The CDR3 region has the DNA TGTGCCAGCACTTGGTTGCGGGGGGATGAGCAGTACTTC. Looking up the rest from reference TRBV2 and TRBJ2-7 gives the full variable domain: EPEVTQTPSHQVTQMGQEVILRCVPISNHLYFYWYRQILGQKVEFLVSFYNNEISEKSEIFDDQFSVERPDGSNFTLKIRSTKLEDSAMYFCASTWLRGDEQYFGPGTRLTVT.

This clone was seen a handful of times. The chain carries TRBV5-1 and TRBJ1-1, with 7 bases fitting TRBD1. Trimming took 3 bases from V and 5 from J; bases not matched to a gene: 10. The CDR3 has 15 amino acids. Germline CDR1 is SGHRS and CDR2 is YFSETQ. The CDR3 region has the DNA TGCGCCAGCAGCTGGGGGACAGCCCCAGGGACTGAAGCTTTCTTT. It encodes CASSWGTAPGTEAFF.

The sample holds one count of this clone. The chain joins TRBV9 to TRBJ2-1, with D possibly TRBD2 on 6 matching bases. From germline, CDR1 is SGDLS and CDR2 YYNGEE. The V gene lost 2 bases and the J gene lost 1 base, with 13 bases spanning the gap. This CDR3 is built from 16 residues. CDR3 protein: CASSVEGRGSYNEQFF. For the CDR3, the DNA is TGTGCCAGCAGCGTGGAAGGTCGGGGGTCCTACAATGAGCAGTTCTTC.

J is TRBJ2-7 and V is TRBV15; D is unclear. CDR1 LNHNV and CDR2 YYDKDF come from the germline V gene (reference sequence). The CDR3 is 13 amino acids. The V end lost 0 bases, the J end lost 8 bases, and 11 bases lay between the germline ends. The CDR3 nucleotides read TGTGCCACCAGCAGAGAGGCGGCTTACCAGCAGTACTTC. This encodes CATSREAAYQQYF.

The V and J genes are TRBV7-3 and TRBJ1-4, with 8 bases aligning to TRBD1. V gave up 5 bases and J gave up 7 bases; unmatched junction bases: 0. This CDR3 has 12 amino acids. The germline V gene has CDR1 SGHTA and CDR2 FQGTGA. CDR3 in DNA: TGTGCCAGCAGCCAGGGGGCTGAAAAACTGTTTTTT. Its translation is CASSQGAEKLFF.

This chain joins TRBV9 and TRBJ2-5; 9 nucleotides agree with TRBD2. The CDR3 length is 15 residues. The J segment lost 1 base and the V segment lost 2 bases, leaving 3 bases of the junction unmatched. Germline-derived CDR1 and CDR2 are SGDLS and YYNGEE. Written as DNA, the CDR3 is TGTGCCAGCAGCGTTATAGCGGGGGTCCAAGAGACCCAGTACTTC. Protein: CASSVIAGVQETQYF.

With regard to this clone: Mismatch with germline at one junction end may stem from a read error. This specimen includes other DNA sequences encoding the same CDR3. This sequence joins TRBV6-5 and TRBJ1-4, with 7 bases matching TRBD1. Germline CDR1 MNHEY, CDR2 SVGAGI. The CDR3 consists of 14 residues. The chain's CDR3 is CASSYRQGYEKLFF. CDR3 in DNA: TGTGCCAGCAGTTATCGACAGGGTTATGAAAAGCTGTTTTTT.

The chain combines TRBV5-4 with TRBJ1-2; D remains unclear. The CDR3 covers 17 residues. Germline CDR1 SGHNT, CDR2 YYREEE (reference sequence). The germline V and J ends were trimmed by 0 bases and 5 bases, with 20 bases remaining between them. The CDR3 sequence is CASSLGRSGMVRYGYTF. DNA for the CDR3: TGTGCCAGCAGCTTGGGCAGGTCGGGAATGGTACGTTATGGCTACACCTTC.

Here the CDR3 DNA reads TGTGCCAGCAGCCAAGGGGGGGTTGTCAATGAGCAGTTCTTC. It yields the protein CASSQGGVVNEQFF. The gene calls are TRBV7-9 and TRBJ2-1; D may be TRBD2 (7 bases). In germline, CDR1 is SEHNR, CDR2 FQNEAQ (reference sequence). The CDR3 loop spans 14 amino acids. V lost 5 bases and J lost 6, with 14 bases in between.

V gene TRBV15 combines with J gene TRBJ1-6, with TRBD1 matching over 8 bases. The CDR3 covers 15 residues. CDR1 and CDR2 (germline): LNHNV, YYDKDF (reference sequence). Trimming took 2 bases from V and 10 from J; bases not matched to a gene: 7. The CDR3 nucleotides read TGTGCCACCAGCAGACCCGACAGGGGTACGTCACCCCTCCACTTT. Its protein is CATSRPDRGTSPLHF.

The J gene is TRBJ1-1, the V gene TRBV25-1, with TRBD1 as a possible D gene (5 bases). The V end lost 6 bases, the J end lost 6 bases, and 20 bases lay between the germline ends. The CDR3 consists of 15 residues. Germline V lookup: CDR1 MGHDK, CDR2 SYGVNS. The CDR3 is CASSPRHDGGAEAFF. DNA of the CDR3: TGTGCCAGCAGCCCTCGACACGACGGGGGGGCTGAAGCTTTCTTT.

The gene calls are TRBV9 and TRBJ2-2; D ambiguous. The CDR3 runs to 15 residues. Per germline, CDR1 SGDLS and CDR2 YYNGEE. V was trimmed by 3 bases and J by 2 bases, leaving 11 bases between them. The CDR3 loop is CASSDERHNTGELFF. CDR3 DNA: TGTGCCAGCAGCGATGAAAGACACAACACCGGGGAGCTGTTTTTT.

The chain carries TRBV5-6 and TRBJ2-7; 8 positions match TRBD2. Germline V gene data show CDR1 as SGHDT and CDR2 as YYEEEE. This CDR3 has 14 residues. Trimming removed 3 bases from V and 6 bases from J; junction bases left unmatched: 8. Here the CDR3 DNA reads TGTGCCAGCAGCTCCCCGGGGGGGGTGGCCGAGCAGTACTTC. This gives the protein CASSSPGGVAEQYF.

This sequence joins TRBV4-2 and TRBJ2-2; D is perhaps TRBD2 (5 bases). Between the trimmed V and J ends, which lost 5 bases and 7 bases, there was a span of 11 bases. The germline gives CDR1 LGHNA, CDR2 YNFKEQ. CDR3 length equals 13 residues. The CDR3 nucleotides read TGTGCCAGCAGCTTGGTCGGGGACGGGGAGCTGTTTTTT. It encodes CASSLVGDGELFF.

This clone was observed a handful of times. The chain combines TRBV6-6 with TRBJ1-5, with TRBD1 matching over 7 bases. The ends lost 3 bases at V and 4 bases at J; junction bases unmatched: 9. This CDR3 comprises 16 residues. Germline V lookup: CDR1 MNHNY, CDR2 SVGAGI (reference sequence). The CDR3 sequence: CASSYFGQVGNQPQHF. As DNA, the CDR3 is TGTGCCAGCAGTTATTTCGGACAGGTTGGAAATCAGCCCCAGCATTTT.

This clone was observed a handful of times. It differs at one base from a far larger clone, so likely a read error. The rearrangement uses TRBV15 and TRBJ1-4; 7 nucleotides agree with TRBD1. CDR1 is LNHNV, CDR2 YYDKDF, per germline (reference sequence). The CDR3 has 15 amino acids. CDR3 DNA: TGTGCCACCAGCAGAGAAGAGGGGGCGACTGAAAAACTGTTATTT. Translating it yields CATSREEGATEKLLF.

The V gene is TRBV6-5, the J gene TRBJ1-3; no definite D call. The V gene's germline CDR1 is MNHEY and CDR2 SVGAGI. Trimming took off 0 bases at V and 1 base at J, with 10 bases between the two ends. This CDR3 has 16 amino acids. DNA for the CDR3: TGTGCCAGCAGTTACTCGAGTCGGGGATCTGGAAACACCATATATTTT. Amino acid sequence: CASSYSSRGSGNTIYF.

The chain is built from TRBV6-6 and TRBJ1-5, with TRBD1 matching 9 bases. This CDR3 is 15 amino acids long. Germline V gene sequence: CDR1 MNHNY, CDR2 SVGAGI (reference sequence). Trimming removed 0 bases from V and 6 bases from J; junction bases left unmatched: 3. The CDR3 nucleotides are TGTGCCAGCAGTTACTCGACGGGACAGGGTCAGCCCCAGCATTTT. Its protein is CASSYSTGQGQPQHF.

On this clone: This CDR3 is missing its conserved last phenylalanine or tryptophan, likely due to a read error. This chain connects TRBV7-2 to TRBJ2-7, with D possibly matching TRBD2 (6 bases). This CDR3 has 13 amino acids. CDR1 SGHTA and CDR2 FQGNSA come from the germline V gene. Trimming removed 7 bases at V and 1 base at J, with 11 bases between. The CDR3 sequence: CASKLGGSYEQYL. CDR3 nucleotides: TGTGCCAGCAAGCTGGGGGGTTCCTACGAGCAGTACCTC.

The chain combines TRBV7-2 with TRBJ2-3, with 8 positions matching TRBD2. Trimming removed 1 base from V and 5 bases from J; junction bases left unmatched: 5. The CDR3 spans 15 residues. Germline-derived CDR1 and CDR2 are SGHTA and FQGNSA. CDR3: CASSLEAGGGDTQYF. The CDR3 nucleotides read TGTGCCAGCAGCTTAGAGGCGGGGGGCGGAGATACGCAGTATTTT.